These 30 T cell receptor beta chains share one sample of origin, sequenced in a study of low-dose radiotherapy and immunotherapy resistance in tumors. Sample time point: after trial treatment. The sample's treatment: LDRT plus nivolumab, ipilimumab, low-dose cyclophosphamide and aspirin (RACIN trial). Both TCRalpha and TCRbeta chains were reverse transcribed with V-gene-specific primers. With a V-primer adapter and a constant-region primer, TCRs were amplified for around 20 PCR cycles. A single record per CDR3 protein comes from TCRdb applying MiXCR to the reads. Of approximately 45,000 distinct CDR3 sequences in the sample, less than 30% were seen once. The material sequenced was PBMCs, taken after low-dose radiotherapy plus immunotherapy. The receptors here all came from a male donor with prostate cancer.

A note on this clonotype: A far larger clone differs by one base, so this is likely a read error. The CDR3 sequence is CASSEAISGGPFFLSSYNEQYF. CDR3 DNA sequence: TGTGCCAGCAGTGAAGCGATAAGCGGGGGGCCGTTTTTTCTTAGCTCCTACAATGAGCAGTACTTC. This chain joins TRBV2 and TRBJ2-4; 9 bases are a match to TRBD2. J lost 13 bases, V lost 0 bases, and 31 bases had no gene match. Germline V lookup: CDR1 SNHLY, CDR2 FYNNEI. The CDR3 sequence is 22 residues long.

This clonotype was seen at least ten times. This chain joins TRBV28 and TRBJ1-1; D gene uncertain. CDR1 is MDHEN and CDR2 is SYDVKM in the germline V gene. The V gene lost 7 bases and the J gene lost 0 bases, with 12 bases spanning the gap. CDR3 size: 14 residues. The CDR3 sequence: CASTPNRMNTEAFF. CDR3 nucleotide sequence: TGTGCCAGCACCCCGAATCGGATGAACACTGAAGCTTTCTTT.

The genes are TRBV7-9 and TRBJ2-7; TRBD2 matches 10 bases. This CDR3 spans 14 amino acids. The junction had 4 bases not matched to a gene; V was cut back by 5 bases and J by 3 bases. Looked up from germline, CDR1 is SEHNR and CDR2 is FQNEAQ (reference sequence). Here the CDR3 DNA reads TGTGCCAGCAGCCTCACTAGCGGGAACTACGAGCAGTACTTC. This encodes CASSLTSGNYEQYF.

This clonotype was counted at least ten times. DNA of the CDR3: TGTGCCAGCAGCTCGGGGTTCGAGCAGTACTTC. Translated, it gives CASSSGFEQYF. This sequence joins TRBV11-1 and TRBJ2-7; a weak D match, TRBD2 (5 bases). V lost 4 bases to trimming and J lost 6 bases, with 7 bases between them. The CDR3 contains 11 residues. Germline V gene lookup returns CDR1 SGHAT and CDR2 FQDESV (reference sequence).

Only a few counts were recorded for this clonotype. A far larger clone is a single base away, which makes a read error likely. The V and J genes are TRBV6-1 and TRBJ2-7, with a possible D match to TRBD2 (7 bases). Germline assignment: CDR1 MNHNS and CDR2 SASEGT. The CDR3 spans 17 residues. V was cut by 5 bases and J by 7 bases, with 27 bases left in between. The CDR3 nucleotides read TGTGCCAGCAGTTACGCCCCGGGGGGCCGGTTGTACAATGAGCAGTACTTC. Translation gives CASSYAPGGRLYNEQYF.

By share, this clonotype counts as medium-sized. The chain joins TRBV6-2 or TRBV6-3 to TRBJ1-4; 8 bases align to TRBD1. V gave up 6 bases and J gave up 8 bases; unmatched junction bases: 8. Germline V gene lookup returns CDR1 MNHEY and CDR2 SVGEGT. This CDR3 region has 14 residues. The CDR3 reads CASRHRGIGEKLFF. The CDR3 nucleotides read TGTGCCAGCAGGCACAGGGGGATCGGGGAAAAACTGTTTTTT.

As for this clonotype: It may be a read error: a sequence one base away is much more abundant. The rearrangement joins TRBV27 to TRBJ2-5; possibly TRBD2 for D (5 bases). The CDR3 sequence is 14 residues long. Germline V gene sequence: CDR1 MNHEY, CDR2 SMNVEV (reference sequence). The CDR3 loop is CASSLSPSGETRYF. In nucleotides, the CDR3 is TGTGCCAGCAGTTTAAGCCCCTCTGGGGAGACCCGGTACTTC.

This clonotype has more than one count but fewer than ten. This likely traces to a read error, being one base from a far larger clone. V is TRBV29-1 and J is TRBJ2-5; weak D call: TRBD1 (9 bases). The germline V gene encodes CDR1 SQVTM and CDR2 ANQGSEA. V lost 0 bases and J 11 bases, leaving 40 bases between the germline ends. The CDR3 totals 21 residues. The CDR3 loop is CSVEDPWDRDSGATRYNEQYF. The CDR3 region has the DNA TGCAGCGTTGAAGATCCTTGGGACAGGGATAGCGGGGCTACTAGGTACAATGAGCAGTACTTC.

This clonotype was recorded many times. This CDR3 reads CSARIAGGTYEQYF. In DNA, the CDR3 is TGCAGTGCTCGGATAGCGGGAGGGACCTACGAGCAGTACTTC. This sequence joins TRBV20-1 and TRBJ2-7; 11 bases map to TRBD2. CDR1 and CDR2 (germline): DFQATT, SNEGSKA (reference sequence). This CDR3 has 14 amino acids. The ends lost 5 bases at V and 2 bases at J; junction bases unmatched: 5.

Concerning this clonotype itself: With only one base between it and a far larger clone, this is likely a read error. The gene calls are TRBV29-1 and TRBJ2-1; D is tentatively TRBD1 or TRBD2 (6 bases each). Trimming left V 7 bases short and J 13 bases short, with 20 bases between. CDR1 SQVTM and CDR2 ANQGSEA come from the germline V gene. The CDR3 runs 12 residues. Here the CDR3 reads CSAARGQETQFF. CDR3 DNA: TGCAGCGCCGCCCGGGGGCAAGAGACCCAGTTCTTC.

This clonotype was detected ten times or more. The chain links TRBV7-9 to TRBJ1-5; D possibly corresponds to TRBD1 (5 bases). Germline CDR1 reads SEHNR; CDR2 reads FQNEAQ (reference sequence). The CDR3 consists of 18 residues. Deletions cut 2 bases from V and 3 bases from J, with 20 bases between. The CDR3 protein is CASSLNGGDGFSNQPQHF. The DNA for the CDR3 is TGTGCCAGCAGCTTAAATGGGGGGGACGGTTTCTCCAATCAGCCCCAGCATTTT.

Note on this clonotype: Given a far larger clone just one base away, this is likely a sequencing read error. The chain has TRBV28 and TRBJ2-5; D is tentatively TRBD1 or TRBD2 (5 bases each). Trimming took off 5 bases at V and 11 bases at J, with 21 bases between the two ends. Per germline, CDR1 MDHEN and CDR2 SYDVKM. This CDR3 has 14 amino acids. The CDR3 loop reads CASSGEGRGSEQYF. The CDR3 nucleotides are TGTGCCAGCAGTGGTGAGGGGAGAGGAAGTGAGCAGTACTTC. Full variable domain (rest looked up from reference TRBV28 and TRBJ2-5): DVKVTQSSRYLVKRTGEKVFLECVQDMDHENMFWYRQDPGLGLRLIYFSYDVKMKEKGDIPEGYSVSREKKERFSLILESASTNQTSMYLCASSGEGRGSEQYFGPGTRLLVL.

This clonotype occurred many times. The CDR3 DNA follows: TGCAGTGCTTACCATACACCTTCAGGGGTGGGTCAGCCCCAGCATTTT. This translates into CSAYHTPSGVGQPQHF. The rearrangement uses TRBV20-1 and TRBJ1-5; D might be TRBD1 (6 bases). The CDR3 is made up of 16 amino acids. Germline CDR1 is DFQATT and CDR2 is SNEGSKA (reference sequence). V gave up 5 bases and J gave up 6 bases, with 23 bases separating them.

The rearrangement links TRBV29-1 to TRBJ2-1; D perhaps matches TRBD1 (5 bases). V was shortened by 0 bases and J by 0 bases, with 12 bases between the two germline ends. The CDR3 spans 16 residues. Germline V CDR1 and CDR2: SQVTM, ANQGSEA. The CDR3 loop is CSVEDPNRSSYNEQFF. CDR3 bases: TGCAGCGTTGAAGATCCCAACAGGAGCTCCTACAATGAGCAGTTCTTC.

This clonotype showed up many times. The rearrangement uses TRBV5-1 and TRBJ1-6; a possible D gene is TRBD1 (5 bases). The germline gives CDR1 SGHRS, CDR2 YFSETQ. The CDR3 is 14 residues long. The germline V and J ends were trimmed by 0 bases and 4 bases, with 5 bases remaining between them. The CDR3 bases are TGCGCCAGCAGCTTGGGACAGTATAATTCACCCCTCCACTTT. It translates to CASSLGQYNSPLHF.

By share, this clonotype ranks as large. The chain carries TRBV5-4 and TRBJ2-6, with D perhaps TRBD1 (6 bases). The CDR3 consists of 15 residues. Trimming took off 4 bases at V and 1 base at J, with 9 bases between the two ends. CDR1 and CDR2 (germline): SGHNT, YYREEE (reference sequence). The CDR3 DNA reads TGTGCCAGCAGCCGACAGGCATCTGGGGCCAACGTCCTGACTTTC. Residues: CASSRQASGANVLTF.

V is TRBV30 and J is TRBJ1-5; weak D call: TRBD1 (5 bases). Trimming shortened V by 3 bases and J by 3 bases, and 21 bases separated the two germline ends. The CDR3 is 17 residues long. From germline, CDR1 is GTSNPN and CDR2 SVGIG (reference sequence). CDR3 region: CAWRPRAGGLINQPQHF. DNA for the CDR3: TGTGCCTGGAGACCCCGTGCGGGGGGTCTGATCAATCAGCCCCAGCATTTT.

This clonotype was detected many times. The chain joins TRBV18 to TRBJ2-1; TRBD2 agrees at 12 bases. This CDR3 comprises 19 residues. Germline V CDR1 and CDR2: KGHSH, LQKENI. V lost 6 bases and J lost 0; bases outside the gene matches: 12. The CDR3 DNA follows: TGTGCCAGCTCCGGGACTAGCGGGTTCCCCCTTCGCTCCTACAATGAGCAGTTCTTC. It codes for CASSGTSGFPLRSYNEQFF.

This clonotype rates as medium-sized. The chain links TRBV28 to TRBJ2-2, with 8 bases aligning to TRBD2. The CDR3 spans 17 residues. V dropped 5 bases and J dropped 6; count of bases not matched to a gene: 14. Germline V lookup: CDR1 MDHEN, CDR2 SYDVKM. The CDR3 DNA follows: TGTGCCAGCAGTGTCCCTTTGGGACTAGTTCTGGCCGGGGAGCTGTTTTTT. It specifies CASSVPLGLVLAGELFF.

This clonotype came up many times. The J gene is TRBJ2-4, the V gene TRBV5-6, with 8 bases identical to TRBD2. The V segment lost 4 bases and the J segment 6 bases; nucleotides outside the gene matches: 6. Looked up from germline, CDR1 is SGHDT and CDR2 is YYEEEE. CDR3 length: 14 residues. DNA of the CDR3: TGTGCCAGCAGCCCCGCCCGGGGGGGAAACATTCAGTACTTC. It encodes CASSPARGGNIQYF.

The rearrangement links TRBV4-2 to TRBJ2-7; 11 nucleotides line up with TRBD2. The CDR3 has 17 amino acids. The germline V gene encodes CDR1 LGHNA and CDR2 YNFKEQ. J was trimmed by 4 bases and V by 0 bases; bases with no gene match: 8. For the CDR3, the DNA is TGTGCCAGCAGCCAAGATTTCGCGAGACTAGCGGGATACGAGCAGTACTTC. The encoded protein is CASSQDFARLAGYEQYF.

This clonotype was detected many times. The genes are TRBV20-1 and TRBJ2-6; 7 bases are shared with TRBD1. The germline CDR1 and CDR2 sequences are DFQATT and SNEGSKA (reference sequence). This CDR3 is 14 amino acids long. With 4 bases clipped from V and 5 bases from J, the junction kept 5 bases outside the gene matches. In DNA form, the CDR3 reads TGCAGTGCTACCGGACAGGCGAGGGCCAACGTCCTGACTTTC. Translation: CSATGQARANVLTF.

This clonotype was counted many times. The rearrangement uses TRBV6-8 and TRBJ2-2; TRBD1 might be the D (5 bases). Trimming took 3 bases from V and 4 from J, leaving 9 bases between them. The CDR3 has 14 residues. Per the germline V gene, CDR1 is MNHGY and CDR2 is SAAAGT. CDR3 residues: CASSYPGSTGELFF. CDR3 nucleotide sequence: TGTGCCAGCAGTTATCCAGGGTCCACCGGGGAGCTGTTTTTT.

Worth noting for this clonotype: A far bigger clonotype differs at one base, so this is likely a read error. The V call is TRBV5-4, the J call TRBJ2-7; 10 bases agree with TRBD1. The length of the CDR3 is 13 residues. The V gene's germline CDR1 is SGHNT and CDR2 YYREEE (reference sequence). After removal of 4 bases from V and 7 bases from J, the junction contained 5 bases not matched to a gene. CDR3 in DNA: TGTGCCAGCAGCAAAGGACAGGGGGATGAGCAGTACTTC. This sequence encodes CASSKGQGDEQYF.

This clonotype was found a few times. This chain joins TRBV20-1 and TRBJ2-3; 10 bases map to TRBD1. Germline CDR1 reads DFQATT; CDR2 reads SNEGSKA (reference sequence). The CDR3 length is 14 residues. Trimming took 6 bases from V and 2 from J; bases not matched to a gene: 5. CDR3 region: CSARQGASTDTQYF. The CDR3 nucleotides are TGCAGTGCCCGACAGGGGGCCTCCACAGATACGCAGTATTTT.

This clonotype was recorded many times. This rearrangement joins TRBV7-9 to TRBJ2-1; perhaps TRBD2 as D (5 bases). The V end was cut by 5 bases, the J end by 8 bases, with 16 bases between. CDR3 length equals 14 residues. Germline-derived CDR1 and CDR2 are SEHNR and FQNEAQ (reference sequence). The CDR3 reads CASSPPGTGDEQFF. The CDR3 nucleotides are TGTGCCAGCAGCCCCCCCGGTACCGGGGATGAGCAGTTCTTC.

This clonotype was seen only a few times. The chain employs TRBV18 and TRBJ2-7, with D tentatively TRBD1 (6 bases). Trimming took 4 bases from V and 10 from J, leaving 14 bases between them. The V gene's germline CDR1 is KGHSH and CDR2 LQKENI. This CDR3 has 12 amino acids. The CDR3 DNA reads as TGTGCCAGCTCACAAGAACACAGGGTACAGTACTTC. Protein product: CASSQEHRVQYF. The variable domain in full, completed from reference TRBV18 and TRBJ2-7, reads NAGVMQNPRHLVRRRGQEARLRCSPMKGHSHVYWYRQLPEEGLKFMVYLQKENIIDESGMPKERFSAEFPKEGPSILRIQQVVRGDSAAYFCASSQEHRVQYFGPGTRLTVT.

Concerning this clonotype itself: Since a far larger clone is one base different, this is likely a read error. The V gene is TRBV7-2, the J gene TRBJ2-1; tentatively, D is TRBD1 (8 bases). Germline V gene sequence: CDR1 SGHTA, CDR2 FQGNSA. Trimming shortened V by 2 bases and J by 10 bases, and 18 bases separated the two germline ends. CDR3 length: 15 residues. CDR3 region: CASSLWGGTGSEQFF. In DNA, the CDR3 is TGTGCCAGCAGCTTATGGGGAGGGACAGGCAGCGAGCAGTTCTTC.

The chain carries TRBV28 and TRBJ2-1; 7 nucleotides align to TRBD2. The CDR3 length is 13 residues. Trimming cost V 10 bases and J 5 bases; bases outside gene matches: 8. Germline values: CDR1 MDHEN, CDR2 SYDVKM. The CDR3 loop reads CATISGTNNEQFF. Written as DNA, the CDR3 is TGTGCCACCATTTCCGGGACTAACAATGAGCAGTTCTTC.

Ten or more counts support this clonotype. The chain links TRBV15 to TRBJ2-7, with 7 bases aligning to TRBD2. V lost 5 bases to trimming and J lost 3 bases; unmatched junction nucleotides: 10. The CDR3 consists of 15 residues. CDR1 and CDR2 (germline): LNHNV, YYDKDF (reference sequence). CDR3 in DNA: TGTGCCACCAGCCCCCAGCGGGAAACCGTCTACGAGCAGTACTTC. Its protein is CATSPQRETVYEQYF.